Listed below are T cell receptor beta chains from one sample, sequenced in a study of T cells after posttransplantation cyclophosphamide. Profiling relied on immunoSEQ multiplex PCR, and the TCRdb table lists in-frame clones only, not all of them. The table lists about 22,000 clones, around 89% of them singletons, with 8.2% in the top ten. Source: PBMCs, taken after an allogeneic stem cell transplant with a calcineurin inhibitor and methotrexate. The source of these receptors is a female patient aged 50 to 60 who received an allogeneic stem cell transplant from an unrelated donor, was CMV-positive, and had chronic GVHD only. Some T cells may possibly be graft donor cells. Each CDR3 is given with its conserved first and last residue. A D gene is named only where the DNA matches it firmly. Size tells how often a clone was seen (once, few, many) or the class of an expanded clone, and some rows leave it out.

clone_size: NA
v_call: TRBV19
d_call: TRBD1
j_call: TRBJ2-5
cdr3_nt: TGTGCCAGTAGTATTCGGACAGGGCCTGGGGAGACCCAGTACTTC
cdr3_aa: CASSIRTGPGETQYF

clone_size: NA
v_call: TRBV18
d_call: NA
j_call: TRBJ2-2
cdr3_nt: TGTGCCAGCTCACCGTCGCGGATGAACACCGGGGAGCTGTTTTTT
cdr3_aa: CASSPSRMNTGELFF

clone_size: NA
v_call: TRBV7-2
d_call: NA
j_call: TRBJ2-2
cdr3_nt: TGTGCCAGCAGCCTCCTCCGGGGCACCGGGGAGCTGTTTTTT
cdr3_aa: CASSLLRGTGELFF

clone_size: NA
v_call: TRBV9
d_call: NA
j_call: TRBJ2-1
cdr3_nt: TGTGCCAGCAGCGTAGTACGCGGGGCGGCCCTAAATGAGCAGTTCTTC
cdr3_aa: CASSVVRGAALNEQFF

clone_size: few
v_call: TRBV19
d_call: TRBD1
j_call: TRBJ1-5
cdr3_nt: TGTGCCAGTACTACGATGGACAGGGAGCGACAGCCCCAGCATTTT
cdr3_aa: CASTTMDRERQPQHF

clone_size: NA
v_call: TRBV4-1
d_call: TRBD1
j_call: TRBJ2-5
cdr3_nt: TGCGCCAGCAGCCGGACAGGGATGAGGGAGACCCAGTACTTC
cdr3_aa: CASSRTGMRETQYF

clone_size: NA
v_call: TRBV7-9
d_call: NA
j_call: TRBJ2-7
cdr3_nt: TGTGCCAGCGCGCATGGGCTCACCCCCTACGAGCAGTACTTC
cdr3_aa: CASAHGLTPYEQYF

clone_size: NA
v_call: TRBV18
d_call: TRBD1
j_call: TRBJ1-1
cdr3_nt: TGTGCCAGCTCACGCGCCGGGACAGGGTGGAACACTGAAGCTTTCTTT
cdr3_aa: CASSRAGTGWNTEAFF

clone_size: NA
v_call: TRBV19
d_call: TRBD2
j_call: TRBJ2-7
cdr3_nt: TGTGCCAGTAGCCCGCGCCCGGGACTAGCGAGAAGTGAGCAGTACTTC
cdr3_aa: CASSPRPGLARSEQYF

clone_size: NA
v_call: TRBV28
d_call: TRBD2
j_call: TRBJ2-1
cdr3_nt: TGTGCCAGCGCTTCCTGGGGCGGGAGGGCCGCCAATGAGCAGTTCTTC
cdr3_aa: CASASWGGRAANEQFF

clone_size: NA
v_call: TRBV5-1
d_call: TRBD2
j_call: TRBJ2-1
cdr3_nt: TGCGCCAGCAGCCCCCAAGGGCCTAGCGGGAAGTACAATGAGCAGTTCTTC
cdr3_aa: CASSPQGPSGKYNEQFF

clone_size: NA
v_call: TRBV7-2
d_call: TRBD2
j_call: TRBJ2-5
cdr3_nt: TGTGCCAGCAGCTTATTGGGTAGCGGGAGACAAGAGACCCAGTACTTC
cdr3_aa: CASSLLGSGRQETQYF

clone_size: NA
v_call: TRBV6-1
d_call: NA
j_call: TRBJ1-5
cdr3_nt: TGTGCCAGCAGGGATCCGGGACATAGACAGCCCCAGCATTTT
cdr3_aa: CASRDPGHRQPQHF

clone_size: NA
v_call: TRBV5-1
d_call: NA
j_call: TRBJ2-2
cdr3_nt: TGCGCCAGCAGCTTGGTTCCCCCAGGGCGCGACACCGGGGAGCTGTTTTTT
cdr3_aa: CASSLVPPGRDTGELFF

clone_size: NA
v_call: TRBV7-9
d_call: TRBD1
j_call: TRBJ2-1
cdr3_nt: TGTGCCAGCTCAGACAGGGGCCATGAGCAGTTCTTC
cdr3_aa: CASSDRGHEQFF

clone_size: NA
v_call: TRBV6-5
d_call: NA
j_call: TRBJ2-5
cdr3_nt: TGTGCCAGCAGTCCTCCAGGGTCGGAGCAGCAGTACTTC
cdr3_aa: CASSPPGSEQQYF

clone_size: NA
v_call: TRBV7-9
d_call: NA
j_call: TRBJ1-1
cdr3_nt: TGTGCCAGCAGCCCCCAACAGGTCCTGAACACTGAAGCTTTCTTT
cdr3_aa: CASSPQQVLNTEAFF

clone_size: NA
v_call: TRBV9
d_call: NA
j_call: TRBJ1-6
cdr3_nt: TGTGCCAGCAGCGGAGGGATTTATAATTCACCCCTCCACTTT
cdr3_aa: CASSGGIYNSPLHF

clone_size: NA
v_call: TRBV19
d_call: NA
j_call: TRBJ1-5
cdr3_nt: TGTGCCAGTAAAGGGCCAGGGTCCCAGCCCCAGCATTTT
cdr3_aa: CASKGPGSQPQHF

clone_size: NA
v_call: TRBV19
d_call: TRBD2
j_call: TRBJ2-6
cdr3_nt: TGTGCCAGTAGGGGACTAGCGGGCTCGCCTGGGGCCAACGTCCTGACTTTC
cdr3_aa: CASRGLAGSPGANVLTF

clone_size: NA
v_call: TRBV9
d_call: NA
j_call: TRBJ2-6
cdr3_nt: TGTGCCAGCAGCGGAACGTCTCGGTCCTCTGGGGCCAACGTCCTGACTTTC
cdr3_aa: CASSGTSRSSGANVLTF

clone_size: NA
v_call: TRBV6-6
d_call: NA
j_call: TRBJ2-7
cdr3_nt: TGTGCCAGCAGTTACCCCCCGGACAGTACCTACGAGCAGTACTTC
cdr3_aa: CASSYPPDSTYEQYF

clone_size: NA
v_call: TRBV30
d_call: NA
j_call: TRBJ1-2
cdr3_nt: TGTGCCTGGAGTGTACGGACGGAGGACAGTAACTATGGCTACACCTTC
cdr3_aa: CAWSVRTEDSNYGYTF

clone_size: once
v_call: TRBV5-8
d_call: NA
j_call: TRBJ1-1
cdr3_nt: TGTGCCAGCAGCGGGGGCGGTAACACTGAAGCTTTCTTT
cdr3_aa: CASSGGGNTEAFF

clone_size: NA
v_call: TRBV28
d_call: NA
j_call: TRBJ1-2
cdr3_nt: TGTGCCAGCAGTTTATCCCGTAGAAGCTATGGCTACACCTTC
cdr3_aa: CASSLSRRSYGYTF

clone_size: NA
v_call: TRBV18
d_call: NA
j_call: TRBJ2-2
cdr3_nt: TGTGCCAGCTCACAGGCTAGCGAGGGCACCGGGGAGCTGTTTTTT
cdr3_aa: CASSQASEGTGELFF